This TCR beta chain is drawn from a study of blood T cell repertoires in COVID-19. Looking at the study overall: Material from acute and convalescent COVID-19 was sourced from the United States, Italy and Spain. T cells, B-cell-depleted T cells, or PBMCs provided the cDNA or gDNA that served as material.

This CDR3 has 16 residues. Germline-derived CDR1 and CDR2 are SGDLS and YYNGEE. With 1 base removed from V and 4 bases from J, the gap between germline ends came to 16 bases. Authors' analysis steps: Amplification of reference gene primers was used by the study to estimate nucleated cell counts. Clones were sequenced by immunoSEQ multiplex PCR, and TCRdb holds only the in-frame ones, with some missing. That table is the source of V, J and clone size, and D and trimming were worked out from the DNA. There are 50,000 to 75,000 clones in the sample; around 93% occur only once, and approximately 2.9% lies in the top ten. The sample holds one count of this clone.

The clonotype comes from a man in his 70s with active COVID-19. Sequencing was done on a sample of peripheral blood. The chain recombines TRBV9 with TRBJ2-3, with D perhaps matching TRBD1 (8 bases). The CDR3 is CASSVTTGEGADTQYF. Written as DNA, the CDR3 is TGTGCCAGCAGCGTAACGACAGGGGAGGGGGCAGATACGCAGTATTTT.